Sequencing of this T cell receptor beta chain was carried out in a study of T-cell reconstitution after alpha-beta-depleted transplantation in children. With 5 bases removed from V and 4 bases from J, the gap between germline ends came to 14 bases. Looked up from germline, CDR1 is LGHNA and CDR2 is YNFKEQ. There are 15 residues in the CDR3. A library of TCRbeta sequences, prepared with unique molecular identifiers, was generated. TCRdb re-analysed the PCR reads in MiXCR, keeping a single row per CDR3 protein. The sample carries 200,000 to 250,000 distinct CDR3 sequences, less than 9% recorded once. There are many counts of this clonotype.

This sequence was found in a male patient younger than 18 who had a stem cell transplant for acute lymphoblastic leukemia, so the T cells may come from the graft donor. The J gene is TRBJ2-2, the V gene TRBV4-2, with a tentative D call TRBD2 (5 bases). The source material was PBMCs, mostly from graft donor cells, sampled 180 days after TCRalphabeta/CD19-depleted stem cell transplant. The CDR3 reads CASSANGLITGELFF. The CDR3 nucleotides read TGTGCCAGCAGCGCTAACGGACTGATCACCGGGGAGCTGTTTTTT.